One T cell receptor (beta chain) is described in this entry. This entry belongs to a study of T cell responses to AZD1222 COVID-19 vaccine. The method was immunoSEQ multiplex PCR; TCRdb's version includes in-frame clones alone and lacks a portion of them. The sample consists of about 130,000 clones, 88% of them appearing once. The germline V gene encodes CDR1 SGHAT and CDR2 FQNNGV. J gave up 7 bases and V 4 bases, and 20 bases lay outside the gene matches. The CDR3 consists of 19 residues. This specimen consisted of peripheral blood, obtained on day 0 of MenACWY control vaccination. V gene TRBV11-2 combines with J gene TRBJ2-7; 12 positions agree with TRBD2. The sequence was collected from an adult in good health. The CDR3 region has the DNA TGTGCCAGCAGCTCTCGGGCACTAGCGGGAGGCCTAGCCCCCTTTGAGCAGTACTTC. Its translation is CASSSRALAGGLAPFEQYF.